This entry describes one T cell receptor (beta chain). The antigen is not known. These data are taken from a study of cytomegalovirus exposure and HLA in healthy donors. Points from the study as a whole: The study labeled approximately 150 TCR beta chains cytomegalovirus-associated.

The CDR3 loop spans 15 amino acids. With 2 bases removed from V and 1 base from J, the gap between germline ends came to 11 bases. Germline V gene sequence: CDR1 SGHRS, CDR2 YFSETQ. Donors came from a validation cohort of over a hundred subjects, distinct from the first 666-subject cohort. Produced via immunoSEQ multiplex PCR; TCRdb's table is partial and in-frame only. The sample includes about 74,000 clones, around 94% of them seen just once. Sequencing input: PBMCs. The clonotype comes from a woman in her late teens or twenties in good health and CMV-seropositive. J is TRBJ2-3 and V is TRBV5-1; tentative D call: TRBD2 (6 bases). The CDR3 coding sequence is TGCGCCAGCAGCTTCGAAAGACTAGGCACAGATACGCAGTATTTT. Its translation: CASSFERLGTDTQYF.